Only a few counts were recorded for the clone carrying this T cell receptor beta chain. Looked up from germline, CDR1 is SNHLY and CDR2 is FYNNEI. The CDR3 is made up of 15 amino acids. The V and J ends lost 2 bases and 6 bases, in that order; junction bases with no gene match: 10. The sample originates from a study of blood T cell repertoires in COVID-19. Whole-study context: Some COVID-19 samples were acute and others convalescent; all came from the United States, Italy and Spain. Sources were T cells, B-cell-depleted T cells, or PBMCs; the material itself was cDNA or gDNA.

Original data processing: The assay estimated nucleated cells by amplifying reference gene primers. The protocol was immunoSEQ multiplex PCR, while the TCRdb copy is restricted to in-frame clones and leaves out a portion. The D gene and trimming were derived from the DNA, and the V and J assignments and clone size from that table. The sample records 120,000 to 150,000 clones, roughly 78% being singletons. This sequence joins TRBV2 and TRBJ2-7; 7 bases agree with TRBD1. The sequenced sample was peripheral blood. This receptor was identified in a human donor with acute or convalescent COVID-19. The donor label of this sample is uncertain. The CDR3 is CASSERQGTPREQYF. CDR3 nucleotide sequence: TGTGCCAGCAGTGAAAGACAGGGAACCCCACGCGAGCAGTACTTC.